The rows below give T cell receptor beta chains drawn from one sample of a study of T cell responses to AZD1222 COVID-19 vaccine. Clones were read by immunoSEQ multiplex PCR, and TCRdb kept only the in-frame ones, dropping some. The data hold roughly 100,000 clones, with 90% observed a single time. Sequencing was performed on peripheral blood, taken on day 0 of AZD1222 vaccination. The receptors were sampled from an adult in good health. CDR3s include the opening cysteine and the closing phenylalanine or tryptophan. D genes are given only for firm matches. Clone size is stated in some rows and not others, as once, few, many or a class when expanded.

clone_size: -
v_call: TRBV5-5
j_call: TRBJ1-1
d_call: TRBD1
cdr3_nt: TGTGCCAGCAGCTTCCGGGACAGGGGACAAGAAGCTTTCTTT
cdr3_aa: CASSFRDRGQEAFF

clone_size: -
v_call: TRBV28
j_call: TRBJ1-4
d_call: -
cdr3_nt: TGTGCTGGACAGACTTTTAATGAAAAACTGTTTTTT
cdr3_aa: CAGQTFNEKLFF

clone_size: -
v_call: TRBV18
j_call: TRBJ1-6
d_call: TRBD1
cdr3_nt: TGTGCCAGCTCACCTGGACCCGACAGGGCTCCCCTCCACTTT
cdr3_aa: CASSPGPDRAPLHF

clone_size: once
v_call: TRBV7-8
j_call: TRBJ1-2
d_call: TRBD1
cdr3_nt: TGTGCCAGCACCGAAGACAGGGGGCCTTTATATGGCTACACCTTC
cdr3_aa: CASTEDRGPLYGYTF

clone_size: -
v_call: TRBV27
j_call: TRBJ1-1
d_call: -
cdr3_nt: TGTGCCAGCAGTCCTGAGGGGGAGGGAATGAACACTGAAGCTTTCTTT
cdr3_aa: CASSPEGEGMNTEAFF

clone_size: -
v_call: TRBV19
j_call: TRBJ2-5
d_call: TRBD2
cdr3_nt: TGTGCCAGTAGTCCCCGGACTAGCGGGGGGGCCGGGGAAGAGACCCAGTACTTC
cdr3_aa: CASSPRTSGGAGEETQYF

clone_size: -
v_call: TRBV3-1/TRBV3-2
j_call: TRBJ2-7
d_call: TRBD1
cdr3_nt: TGTGCCAGCACTGCCAAGGGGACAGGGAGAGTCGAGCAGTACTTC
cdr3_aa: CASTAKGTGRVEQYF

clone_size: -
v_call: TRBV7-2
j_call: TRBJ1-1
d_call: -
cdr3_nt: TGTGCCAGCAGCTTAAGACGCGGTGAAGCTTTCTTT
cdr3_aa: CASSLRRGEAFF

clone_size: once
v_call: TRBV19
j_call: TRBJ2-3
d_call: -
cdr3_nt: TGTGCCAGTAGTATTAGGGCCTACACAGATACGCAGTATTTT
cdr3_aa: CASSIRAYTDTQYF

clone_size: -
v_call: TRBV2
j_call: TRBJ1-1
d_call: -
cdr3_nt: TGTGCCAGCAGCTTACAGGGAAACACTGAAGCTTTCTTT
cdr3_aa: CASSLQGNTEAFF

clone_size: -
v_call: TRBV5-1
j_call: TRBJ1-6
d_call: -
cdr3_nt: TGCGCCAGCAGAGGGGCCGATCAACGCGGTTCACCCCTCCACTTT
cdr3_aa: CASRGADQRGSPLHF

clone_size: -
v_call: TRBV7-8
j_call: TRBJ1-5
d_call: -
cdr3_nt: TGTGCCAGCAGCCTTGAAGGACCAACGAGCAATCAGCCCCAGCATTTT
cdr3_aa: CASSLEGPTSNQPQHF

clone_size: -
v_call: TRBV7-9
j_call: TRBJ2-1
d_call: -
cdr3_nt: TGTGCCAGCAGCTTATCCGTCTCCAATGAGCAGTTCTTC
cdr3_aa: CASSLSVSNEQFF

clone_size: -
v_call: TRBV6-6
j_call: TRBJ1-2
d_call: -
cdr3_nt: TGTGCCAGCAGTTACTCGGCGGGCAGCTCTAACTATGGCTACACCTTC
cdr3_aa: CASSYSAGSSNYGYTF

clone_size: few
v_call: TRBV6-5
j_call: TRBJ1-1
d_call: -
cdr3_nt: TGTGCCAGCAGTTACTCGACTTCGAACACTGAAGCTTTCTTT
cdr3_aa: CASSYSTSNTEAFF

clone_size: -
v_call: TRBV15
j_call: TRBJ2-5
d_call: -
cdr3_nt: TGTGCCACCAGCAGAGATCGGGGGGCCGTGGAAGAGACCCAGTACTTC
cdr3_aa: CATSRDRGAVEETQYF

clone_size: -
v_call: TRBV11-2
j_call: TRBJ2-7
d_call: -
cdr3_nt: TGTGCCAGCAGCTTAATTGGGGGGCTGGACGAGCAGTACTTC
cdr3_aa: CASSLIGGLDEQYF

clone_size: once
v_call: TRBV27
j_call: TRBJ2-3
d_call: -
cdr3_nt: TGTGCCAGCAGTTTGGGTTTCACAGATACGCAGTATTTT
cdr3_aa: CASSLGFTDTQYF